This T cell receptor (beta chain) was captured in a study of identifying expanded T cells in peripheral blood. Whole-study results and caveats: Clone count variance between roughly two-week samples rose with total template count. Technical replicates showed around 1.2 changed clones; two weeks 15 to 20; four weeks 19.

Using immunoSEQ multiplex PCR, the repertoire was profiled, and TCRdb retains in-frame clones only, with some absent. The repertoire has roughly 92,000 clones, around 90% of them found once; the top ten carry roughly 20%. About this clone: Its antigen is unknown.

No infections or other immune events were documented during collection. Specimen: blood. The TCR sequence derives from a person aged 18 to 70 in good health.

The CDR3, as DNA: TGTGCCAGCAGCCCGGGTTTTATGAACACTGAAGCTTTCTTT. Protein product: CASSPGFMNTEAFF. This chain uses TRBV7-8 with TRBJ1-1; D unclear. The V gene's germline CDR1 is SGHVS and CDR2 FQNEAQ. V dropped 5 bases and J dropped 0 bases, with 10 bases sitting between them. This CDR3 is 14 amino acids long.